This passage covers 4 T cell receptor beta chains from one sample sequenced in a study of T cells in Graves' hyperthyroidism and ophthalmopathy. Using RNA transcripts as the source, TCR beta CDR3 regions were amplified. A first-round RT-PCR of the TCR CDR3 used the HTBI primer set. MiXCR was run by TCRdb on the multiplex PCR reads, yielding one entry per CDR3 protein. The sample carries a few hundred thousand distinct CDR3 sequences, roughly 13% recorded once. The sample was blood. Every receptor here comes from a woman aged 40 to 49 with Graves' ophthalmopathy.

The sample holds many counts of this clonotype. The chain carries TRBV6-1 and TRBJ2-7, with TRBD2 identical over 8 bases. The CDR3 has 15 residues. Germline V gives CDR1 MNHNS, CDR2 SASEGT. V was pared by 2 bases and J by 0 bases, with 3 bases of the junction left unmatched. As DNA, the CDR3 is TGTGCCAGCAGTGAAACTAGCGGAAGCTCCTACGAGCAGTACTTC. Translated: CASSETSGSSYEQYF.

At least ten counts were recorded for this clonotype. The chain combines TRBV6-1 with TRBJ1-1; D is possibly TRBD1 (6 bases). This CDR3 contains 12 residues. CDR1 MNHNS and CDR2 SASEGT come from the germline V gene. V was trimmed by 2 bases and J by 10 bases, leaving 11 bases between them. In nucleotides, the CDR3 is TGTGCCAGCAGTGAAACAGGGAGTGGAGCTTTCTTT. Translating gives CASSETGSGAFF.

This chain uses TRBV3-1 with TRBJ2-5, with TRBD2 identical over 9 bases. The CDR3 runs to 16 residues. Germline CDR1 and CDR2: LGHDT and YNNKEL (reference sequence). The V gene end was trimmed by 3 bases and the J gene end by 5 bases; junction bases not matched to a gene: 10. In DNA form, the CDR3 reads TGTGCCAGCAGCCAGTTTGCGGGGGGGGTGGAGGAGACCCAGTACTTC. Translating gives CASSQFAGGVEETQYF.

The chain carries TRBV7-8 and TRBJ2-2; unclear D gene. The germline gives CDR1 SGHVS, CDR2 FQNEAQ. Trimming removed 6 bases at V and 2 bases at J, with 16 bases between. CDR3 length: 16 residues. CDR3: CASSQSAWPNTGELFF. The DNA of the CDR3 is TGTGCCAGCAGTCAAAGCGCTTGGCCAAACACCGGGGAGCTGTTTTTT.